These T cell receptor beta chains were read from a single sample in a study of radiation and T cells in renal cell carcinoma. Clones were sequenced by immunoSEQ multiplex PCR, and TCRdb holds only the in-frame ones, with some missing. The sample records tens of thousands of clones, approximately 86% being singletons. Sequencing was performed on blood, taken from a patient whose treatment included radiotherapy and nephrectomy. These receptors originate from a woman in her forties or fifties with renal cell carcinoma. The CDR3 runs from the conserved cysteine through the conserved F or W.

j_call v_call cdr3_length cdr3_aa
TRBJ1-1 TRBV5-1 16 CASSPGTSNVVTEAFF
TRBJ1-5 TRBV28 15 CASSRRGGGNQPQHF
TRBJ1-4 TRBV10-3 14 CAISDEGVGEKLFF
TRBJ2-7 TRBV28 18 CASIGSQGAKRAVYEQYF
TRBJ2-1 TRBV30 15 CAWSVRLAGGYEQFF
TRBJ1-5 TRBV30 15 CAWTGGTGINQPQHF
TRBJ2-7 TRBV6-1 14 CASSELQGGYEQYF
TRBJ2-5 TRBV27 17 CASSLFGTSGKWETQYF
TRBJ2-7 TRBV9 13 CASSANRRNEQYF
TRBJ2-7 TRBV9 14 CASSPGTGTYEQYF
TRBJ2-2 TRBV7-2 15 CASSLSGTNTGELFF
TRBJ2-1 TRBV4-2 15 CASSALADSYNEQFF
TRBJ1-3 TRBV7-6 14 CASSLGVSGNTIYF
TRBJ2-2 TRBV19 16 CASSIRRARSTGELFF
TRBJ2-7 TRBV20-1 10 CSARLGEQYF
TRBJ1-4 TRBV10-2 13 CASSEGFGEKLFF
TRBJ2-7 TRBV7-2 13 CASRPVNFYEQYF
TRBJ2-2 TRBV2 17 CASSEDADRLNTGELFF
TRBJ2-3 TRBV9 17 CASSVERSGGSTDTQYF
TRBJ2-6 TRBV19 16 CASIGRGRAGANVLTF
TRBJ2-7 TRBV10-3 14 CAARQGHLFYEQYF
TRBJ2-2 TRBV28 16 CASFPWGTGGPGELFF
TRBJ2-6 TRBV27 18 CASSLHGQGGVGANVLTF
TRBJ2-1 TRBV7-2 15 CAIQRGGGRYNEQFF
TRBJ2-4 TRBV5-6 15 CASSALQGAGDIQYF
TRBJ2-1 TRBV11-3 16 CASSLGGGGEYNEQFF
TRBJ1-6 TRBV5-5 15 CASSLVLLADRPLHF
TRBJ2-7 TRBV6-5 14 CASSSGQASYEQYF
TRBJ2-7 TRBV5-8 14 CASSPGLAGAEQYF
TRBJ1-4 TRBV19 14 CASSIERNNEKLFF
TRBJ2-5 TRBV7-7 18 CASSSARTSGVRQETQYF
TRBJ1-2 TRBV5-4 18 CASSLTRDRGLGNYGYTF
TRBJ1-3 TRBV7-2 15 CASSSPTGSGNTIYF
TRBJ2-2 TRBV5-6 12 CASSMLTGELFF
TRBJ2-2 TRBV7-9 15 CASSHAGYRDGELFF
TRBJ1-6 TRBV9 15 CASSVAVGYNSPLHF
TRBJ2-7 TRBV5-1 15 CASSLGGQGYYEQYF
TRBJ2-5 TRBV7-2 15 CASSSGLARGETQYF
TRBJ2-7 TRBV5-6 16 CASSLEDLTGIVEQYF
TRBJ1-5 TRBV6-5 15 CASKTGAYSNQPQHF
TRBJ2-5 TRBV5-5 16 CASSLPGLAGVETQYF
TRBJ1-1 TRBV5-1 13 CASSLEGVGEAFF
TRBJ1-5 TRBV29-1 15 CSVAQGAMGNQPQHF
TRBJ2-1 TRBV7-2 21 CASSLARPSGRVVGSYNEQFF
TRBJ2-7 TRBV5-5 15 CASSQQITVPYEQYF
TRBJ1-5 TRBV19 15 CASSPGTASNQPQHF
TRBJ1-5 TRBV5-6 17 CASSFAGGTARNQPQHF